These 11 T cell receptor beta chains originate from one sample sequenced in a study of blood T cell repertoires in COVID-19. Repertoires were generated with immunoSEQ multiplex PCR, while TCRdb's copy carries only in-frame clones and drops some. The sample has 250,000 to 300,000 clones; almost 90% are singletons. Sequencing was performed on peripheral blood. The receptor source for this set is a woman younger than 45 with COVID-19, enrolled during active disease.

The chain's CDR3 is CASSLKGDQPQHF. In DNA form, the CDR3 reads TGTGCCAGCAGCTTAAAGGGGGATCAGCCCCAGCATTTT. The chain combines TRBV7-9 with TRBJ1-5; the D gene is possibly TRBD1 (6 bases). There are 13 residues in the CDR3. Germline V gives CDR1 SEHNR, CDR2 FQNEAQ (reference sequence). V lost 2 bases, J lost 5 bases, and 7 bases lay in between. The whole variable domain, remainder taken from reference TRBV7-9 and TRBJ1-5, is DTGVSQNPRHKITKRGQNVTFRCDPISEHNRLYWYRQTLGQGPEFLTYFQNEAQLEKSRLLSDRFSAERPKGSFSTLEIQRTEQGDSAMYLCASSLKGDQPQHFGDGTRLSIL.

The gene calls are TRBV9 and TRBJ2-7, with 8 nucleotides matching TRBD2. Unmatched junction bases numbered 6, after V lost 4 bases and J lost 3 bases. The CDR3 has 14 amino acids. Germline values: CDR1 SGDLS, CDR2 YYNGEE. CDR3 nucleotides: TGTGCCAGCAGCCCGGGGGGGGAGGGCTACGAGCAGTACTTC. Its protein is CASSPGGEGYEQYF. Supplemented by reference TRBV9 and TRBJ2-7, the full variable domain reads DSGVTQTPKHLITATGQRVTLRCSPRSGDLSVYWYQQSLDQGLQFLIQYYNGEERAKGNILERFSAQQFPDLHSELNLSSLELGDSALYFCASSPGGEGYEQYFGPGTRLTVT.

J is TRBJ1-5 and V is TRBV23-1; 8 nucleotides align to TRBD1. TRBV23-1 is flagged as an ORF with uncertain function. V shed 6 bases and J 1 base; nucleotides not matched to a gene: 5. The CDR3 consists of 15 residues. The CDR3 nucleotides are TGCGCCAGCAGGTGGACAGGGCGAAGCAATCAGCCCCAGCATTTT. Its translation: CASRWTGRSNQPQHF.

V gene TRBV7-9 combines with J gene TRBJ2-3; D might be TRBD1 (5 bases). This CDR3 region has 15 residues. The germline V and J ends were trimmed by 3 bases and 0 bases, with 10 bases remaining between them. Germline V CDR1 and CDR2: SEHNR, FQNEAQ (reference sequence). CDR3 residues: CASSFGATSTDTQYF. CDR3 bases: TGTGCCAGCAGCTTTGGGGCGACTAGCACAGATACGCAGTATTTT.

The V and J genes are TRBV19 and TRBJ2-1; 13 nucleotides agree with TRBD2. CDR3 length: 17 amino acids. Germline CDR1 LNHDA, CDR2 SQIVND (reference sequence). The J segment lost 6 bases and the V segment lost 3 bases, leaving 8 bases of the junction unmatched. CDR3 DNA sequence: TGTGCCAGTAGTATGCGACTAGCGGGAGGTCCAAGCAATGAGCAGTTCTTC. Encoded protein: CASSMRLAGGPSNEQFF.

About this clone itself: The same CDR3 arises from other DNA sequences in this sample as well. The V call is TRBV14, the J call TRBJ1-1; possible D gene TRBD1, 5 bases. The CDR3 has 13 amino acids. The V gene's germline CDR1 is SGHDN and CDR2 FVKESK. Trimming took 6 bases from V and 0 from J, leaving 8 bases between them. DNA for the CDR3: TGTGCCAGCAGTAGACAGATGAACACTGAAGCTTTCTTT. It is translated as CASSRQMNTEAFF.

The chain recombines TRBV28 with TRBJ2-1, with TRBD1 matching 7 bases. The CDR3 spans 16 residues. Germline V CDR1 and CDR2: MDHEN, SYDVKM. Trimming cost V 2 bases and J 0 bases; bases outside gene matches: 4. The CDR3 is CASSLGRGSSYNEQFF. The CDR3 nucleotides read TGTGCCAGCAGTTTAGGCAGGGGGAGCTCCTACAATGAGCAGTTCTTC.

V and J are TRBV7-8 and TRBJ2-7, with 10 positions matching TRBD1. V lost 3 bases and J lost 0; bases outside the gene matches: 2. Germline assignment: CDR1 SGHVS and CDR2 FQNEAQ. This CDR3 region has 15 residues. The CDR3 sequence: CASSFGQGDSYEQYF. The CDR3 nucleotides read TGTGCCAGCAGCTTCGGACAGGGGGACTCCTACGAGCAGTACTTC. The full variable domain, in which reference TRBV7-8 and TRBJ2-7 provide the parts outside the CDR3, is GAGVSQSPRYKVAKRGQDVALRCDPISGHVSLFWYQQALGQGPEFLTYFQNEAQLDKSGLPSDRFFAERPEGSVSTLKIQRTQQEDSAVYLCASSFGQGDSYEQYFGPGTRLTVT.

The CDR3 nucleotides read TGTGCCAGCAGCCAAGGCAAACAGGGGGGCGCAGATACGCAGTATTTT. This gives the protein CASSQGKQGGADTQYF. This chain uses TRBV4-2 with TRBJ2-3, with 8 bases identical to TRBD1. This CDR3 contains 16 residues. The V segment lost 1 base and the J segment 4 bases; nucleotides outside the gene matches: 7. Germline loops: CDR1 LGHNA, CDR2 YNFKEQ.

This chain joins TRBV19 and TRBJ2-7, with 7 bases fitting TRBD2. V lost 6 bases and J lost 2; bases outside the gene matches: 10. CDR1 LNHDA and CDR2 SQIVND come from the germline V gene (reference sequence). This CDR3 spans 15 amino acids. The CDR3 bases are TGTGCCAGTAGCATTCTATTCGGGGGGACCTACGAGCAGTACTTC. It specifies CASSILFGGTYEQYF.

Remarks on this clone: The same CDR3 also results from other DNA sequences found in this sample. This rearrangement joins TRBV28 to TRBJ2-7; 11 bases align to TRBD2. Trimming took 4 bases from V and 4 from J; bases not matched to a gene: 6. Germline CDR1 is MDHEN and CDR2 is SYDVKM. The CDR3 has 15 amino acids. The CDR3 region is CASSSPTSGSYEQYF. DNA for the CDR3: TGTGCCAGCAGTTCCCCTACTAGCGGGAGTTACGAGCAGTACTTC.